This note documents a single TCR beta chain sequence. Its antigen is undetermined. This sample was taken from a study of OX40 agonist ivuxolimab in advanced cancers. This table comes from immunoSEQ multiplex PCR, and its TCRdb copy is limited to in-frame clones, with some not included. Of about 73,000 clones in the sample, roughly 87% were seen once. The CDR3 contains 12 residues. Germline values: CDR1 SGHVS, CDR2 FQNEAQ. V was trimmed by 1 base and J by 10 bases, leaving 7 bases between them. The study, taken as a whole, reports: CD8+ T cells (on average) carried more expanded clones than CD4+ T cells.

Here the sequenced sample was CD4+ or CD8+ T cells sorted from blood, taken in a trial of the OX40 agonist ivuxolimab. This TCR was recovered from an adult with an advanced solid tumor such as melanoma, head and neck, liver or kidney cancer. The chain has TRBV7-8 and TRBJ1-4; D call uncertain. DNA of the CDR3: TGTGCCAGCAGCTTAGGTACTGCAAAACTGTTTTTT. It codes for CASSLGTAKLFF. The full variable domain, completed using reference TRBV7-8 and TRBJ1-4, is GAGVSQSPRYKVAKRGQDVALRCDPISGHVSLFWYQQALGQGPEFLTYFQNEAQLDKSGLPSDRFFAERPEGSVSTLKIQRTQQEDSAVYLCASSLGTAKLFFGSGTQLSVL.